This T cell receptor (beta chain) was sequenced for a study of blood T cell repertoires in COVID-19. Across the study: Acute and convalescent COVID-19 specimens originated in the United States, Italy and Spain. Sources were T cells, B-cell-depleted T cells, or PBMCs; the material itself was cDNA or gDNA.

As originally analysed: Reference gene primer amplification in the assay estimated nucleated cell counts. Profiling relied on immunoSEQ multiplex PCR, and the TCRdb table lists in-frame clones only, not all of them. That table furnishes V, J and clone size, whereas the DNA furnished D and trimming. Here the sample spans approximately 200,000 clones, 87% being singletons. CDR1 and CDR2 from the germline V gene are SGHRS and YFSETQ. This CDR3 has 19 amino acids. J gave up 4 bases and V 1 base, and 12 bases lay outside the gene matches. Sequences were obtained from peripheral blood. The chain recombines TRBV5-1 with TRBJ2-2, with 11 nucleotides matching TRBD2. The receptor comes from a man aged 35-49 years with active or convalescent COVID-19. DNA of the CDR3: TGCGCCAGCAGCTTGATAGGACTAGCGGGCGAAGTTGGCACCGGGGAGCTGTTTTTT. Amino acids: CASSLIGLAGEVGTGELFF. Using reference TRBV5-1 and TRBJ2-2 for the parts outside the CDR3, the full variable domain is KAGVTQTPRYLIKTRGQQVTLSCSPISGHRSVSWYQQTPGQGLQFLFEYFSETQRNKGNFPGRFSGRQFSNSRSEMNVSTLELGDSALYLCASSLIGLAGEVGTGELFFGEGSRLTVL.